This is a list of T cell receptor beta chains from one sample in a study of T cells in Graves' hyperthyroidism and ophthalmopathy. TCRdb re-derived calls from the multiplex PCR reads in MiXCR, one entry per CDR3 protein. The sample shows approximately 420,000 distinct CDR3 sequences, about 16% of them seen only once. The specimen sequenced was blood. These receptors all stem from a woman between 25 and 40 years old with Graves' hyperthyroidism. Each CDR3 is given with its conserved first and last residue. The D gene is left open where the match is weak. Expanded clones are given a class, and other clones once, few, many or no size at all.

j_call d_call v_call clone_size cdr3_aa cdr3_nt
TRBJ2-2 TRBD2 TRBV10-1 few CASSGTLAGVPGELFF TGCGCCAGCAGTGGGACGCTAGCGGGAGTCCCGGGGGAGCTGTTTTTT
TRBJ2-7 TRBD2 TRBV28 many CASSWSSGGTYEQYF TGTGCCAGCAGTTGGTCTAGCGGGGGAACCTACGAGCAGTACTTC
TRBJ1-2 NA TRBV5-4 few CASSFLGDNYGYTF TGTGCCAGCAGCTTTTTAGGCGATAACTATGGCTACACCTTC
TRBJ1-1 NA TRBV10-2 few CASSEYWNTEAFF TGCGCCAGCAGTGAGTACTGGAACACTGAAGCTTTCTTT
TRBJ1-4 NA TRBV6-1 few CASGRGNEKLFF TGTGCCAGCGGCAGGGGAAATGAAAAACTGTTTTTT
TRBJ2-7 NA TRBV28 many CASSLDLSSSTRFSYEQYF TGTGCCAGCAGTTTAGATCTGTCGTCCTCGACTAGATTTTCGTACGAGCAGTACTTC
TRBJ2-3 TRBD2 TRBV7-9 many CASRRTSGVTDTQYF TGTGCCAGCAGGCGGACTAGCGGGGTCACAGATACGCAGTATTTT
TRBJ1-6 NA TRBV15 NA CATSRGDNSPLHF TGTGCCACCAGCAGGGGCGATAATTCACCCCTCCACTTT
TRBJ2-1 TRBD2 TRBV9 NA CASSLRGGGLADNEQFF TGTGCCAGCAGCCTAAGGGGGGGGGGACTAGCGGACAATGAGCAGTTCTTC
TRBJ2-4 NA TRBV7-9 many CASSLDGSGGDIQYF TGTGCCAGCAGCTTAGATGGCAGCGGCGGGGACATTCAGTACTTC
TRBJ2-1 NA TRBV7-3 many CASSLTPGATYNEQFF TGTGCCAGCAGCTTAACCCCCGGGGCTACATACAATGAGCAGTTCTTC
TRBJ2-3 TRBD2 TRBV7-3 NA CASSLLGGRATDTQYF TGTGCCAGCAGCTTACTGGGAGGGAGGGCAACAGATACGCAGTATTTT
TRBJ2-7 NA TRBV2 NA CASSRTSGQYF TGTGCCAGCAGTCGGACATCGGGGCAGTACTTC
TRBJ2-7 NA TRBV28 many CASRGTVDYEQYF TGTGCCTCCAGGGGAACGGTAGATTACGAGCAGTACTTC
TRBJ2-3 TRBD1 TRBV3-1 many CASSQANRGTDTQYF TGTGCCAGCAGCCAAGCGAACAGGGGAACGGATACGCAGTATTTT
TRBJ1-5 NA TRBV28 many CASSLTQVSNQPQHF TGTGCCAGCAGTTTAACGCAGGTTAGCAATCAGCCCCAGCATTTT